These 2 T cell receptor beta chains came from one sample sequenced in a study of metastatic and nonmetastatic thyroid tumors. TCRdb re-clonotyped the PCR reads via MiXCR. The sample has over 50,000 clones, just under 30% seen once. Thyroid surgery was performed in patients who had received no treatment beforehand. Sequences were obtained from blood. The receptors come from a female donor with papillary thyroid cancer or a benign thyroid nodule (not recorded which). Some clones in this sample may be carry-over from other donors' samples.

V gene TRBV2 combines with J gene TRBJ1-6; possibly TRBD1 for D (5 bases). V was shortened by 3 bases and J by 3 bases, with 6 bases between the two germline ends. The germline CDR1 and CDR2 sequences are SNHLY and FYNNEI. CDR3 length equals 14 residues. The chain's CDR3 is CASSDQGYNSPLHF. The DNA of the CDR3 is TGTGCCAGCAGTGATCAGGGCTATAATTCACCCCTCCACTTT.

This clone was found many times. CDR3 residues: CASSEGARLGPYEQYF. The CDR3 nucleotides are TGTGCCAGCAGTGAAGGCGCTAGATTAGGTCCCTACGAGCAGTACTTC. The rearrangement uses TRBV6-1 and TRBJ2-7; unclear D gene. The V gene's germline CDR1 is MNHNS and CDR2 SASEGT. This CDR3 contains 16 residues. Trimming stripped 1 base from V and 2 bases from J, with 15 bases between.